This T cell receptor (beta chain) came from a study of T cells in Graves' hyperthyroidism and ophthalmopathy. The CDR3 loop spans 15 amino acids. Germline V gives CDR1 MNHNS, CDR2 SASEGT. After removal of 5 bases from V and 5 bases from J, the junction contained 10 bases not matched to a gene. Amplified TCR beta CDR3 regions came from RNA transcripts. Initially, a first-round RT-PCR of the TCR CDR3 employed the HTBI primer set. A single record per CDR3 protein comes from TCRdb applying MiXCR to the multiplex PCR reads. The table has hundreds of thousands of distinct CDR3 sequences, about 14% seen once. The study, taken as a whole, reports: Ophthalmopathy was told apart from stable hyperthyroidism by a 13 V-J model. Blood samples included most of the expanded thyroid clonotypes exceeding 0.001.

Patients were excluded for uncontrolled infection, other autoimmune disease, pregnancy or lactation. Fresh 10 ml peripheral blood yielded PBMCs. In this sample, this clonotype turned up many times. The antigen remains unidentified. The specimen sequenced was blood. The rearrangement joins TRBV6-1 to TRBJ1-1, with TRBD1 identical over 8 bases. The receptor's source is a woman in her thirties or forties with Graves' hyperthyroidism. CDR3 sequence: CASSRQGTVFTEAFF. Written as DNA, the CDR3 is TGTGCCAGCAGTCGACAGGGGACCGTTTTTACTGAAGCTTTCTTT.